The clone carrying this T cell receptor beta chain was counted only a few times. These data originate in a study of T-cell reconstitution after alpha-beta-depleted transplantation in children. The V and J ends lost 1 base and 0 bases, in that order; junction bases with no gene match: 6. Looked up from germline, CDR1 is SEHNR and CDR2 is FQNEAQ (reference sequence). CDR3 size: 18 residues. Preparation of the TCRbeta library used unique molecular identifiers. TCRdb analysed the PCR reads with MiXCR anew, one entry per CDR3 protein. Counted here are about 500,000 distinct CDR3 sequences, less than 35% occurring once; the ten biggest clones make up around 2.3%.

Sequencing used PBMCs from the stem cell graft donor, obtained from the stem cell graft. The chain employs TRBV7-9 and TRBJ1-5; 10 nucleotides agree with TRBD1. The source of this sequence is a human donor who donated a stem cell graft to a child with aplastic anemia. As DNA, the CDR3 is TGTGCCAGCAGCTTAGGGGGGACAGGGGATTATAGCAATCAGCCCCAGCATTTT. Translation: CASSLGGTGDYSNQPQHF.